This T cell receptor (beta chain) was documented in a study of shared clonotypes between healthy human individuals. Study findings and constraints: The four-donor shared clonotypes exceeded non-shared clonotypes in generation probability, with non-shared ones scoring lower. Richness estimates generally favored naive over memory subsets. In this cohort, only blood was sampled, and tissue repertoires likely differ.

Of note for this clone: Its specificity is unknown.

All the donors were Caucasian adults who lived in Nashville, Tennessee. Measured with immunoSEQ multiplex PCR; TCRdb has only the in-frame clones, and not every one. Of some 1.5 million clones listed, around 95% were seen once; the top ten hold roughly 1.1%. CDR3 length: 14 residues. Trimming took 4 bases from V and 1 from J, leaving 8 bases between them. From germline, CDR1 is SGHRS and CDR2 YFSETQ. This receptor was identified in a man younger than 45 in good health. The chain couples TRBV5-1 to TRBJ2-2; the D gene is possibly TRBD1 (6 bases). The sample was naive CD4+ T cells sorted from blood. Subset: CD45RA+ positively selected. DNA of the CDR3: TGCGCCAGCAGCAGGACAGAGAACACCGGGGAGCTGTTTTTT. Protein: CASSRTENTGELFF.